One sample yielded the 26 T cell receptor beta chains listed below, sequenced in a study of cytomegalovirus exposure and HLA in healthy donors. The PCR ran on 60 Vbeta and 13 Jbeta primers. Only in-frame clones appear in the TCRdb table, and some are missing; sequencing was by immunoSEQ multiplex PCR. The sample records under 200,000 clones, around 77% being singletons. The specimen was PBMCs. These receptors came from a woman aged 25 to 39 in good health and CMV-seropositive.

The CDR3 nucleotides are TGTGCCAGCGTCCTCCTCTCAACTAATGAAAAACTGTTTTTT. It specifies CASVLLSTNEKLFF. The rearrangement links TRBV2 to TRBJ1-4; D unclear. V was clipped by 8 bases and J by 0 bases, with 10 bases between them. This CDR3 is built from 14 residues. Germline lookup yields CDR1 SNHLY and CDR2 FYNNEI. Together with reference TRBV2 and TRBJ1-4, the CDR3 gives the full variable domain: EPEVTQTPSHQVTQMGQEVILRCVPISNHLYFYWYRQILGQKVEFLVSFYNNEISEKSEIFDDQFSVERPDGSNFTLKIRSTKLEDSAMYFCASVLLSTNEKLFFGSGTQLSVL.

This clone was observed a handful of times. The chain uses TRBV2 and TRBJ1-5; D not certain. Germline CDR1 SNHLY, CDR2 FYNNEI. CDR3 length: 13 amino acids. Trimming removed 7 bases at V and 0 bases at J, with 7 bases between. DNA for the CDR3: TGTGCCAGCACCACTTATAGCAATCAGCCCCAGCATTTT. It encodes CASTTYSNQPQHF.

This chain joins TRBV30 and TRBJ2-5; no firm D call. The CDR3 extends over 13 amino acids. Germline V gene sequence: CDR1 GTSNPN, CDR2 SVGIG (reference sequence). The germline V and J ends were trimmed by 0 bases and 2 bases, with 7 bases remaining between them. The CDR3: CAWSVGRQETQYF. CDR3 DNA sequence: TGTGCCTGGAGTGTGGGCAGGCAAGAGACCCAGTACTTC.

The V and J genes are TRBV19 and TRBJ1-5, with D unclear. CDR1 is LNHDA, CDR2 SQIVND, per germline (reference sequence). The CDR3 length is 14 residues. Trimming cost V 8 bases and J 4 bases, with 15 bases left between them. The CDR3 is CASSRGPTNQPQHF. CDR3 sequence (DNA): TGTGCCAGTTCGCGGGGTCCGACAAATCAGCCCCAGCATTTT. Together with reference TRBV19 and TRBJ1-5, the CDR3 gives the full variable domain: DGGITQSPKYLFRKEGQNVTLSCEQNLNHDAMYWYRQDPGQGLRLIYYSQIVNDFQKGDIAEGYSVSREKKESFPLTVTSAQKNPTAFYLCASSRGPTNQPQHFGDGTRLSIL.

The chain joins TRBV6-5 to TRBJ1-2, with D unclear. V was shortened by 5 bases and J by 8 bases, with 9 bases between the two germline ends. The germline gives CDR1 MNHEY, CDR2 SVGAGI. This CDR3 spans 11 amino acids. The CDR3 nucleotides read TGTGCCAGCAGTACCAGGTCCGGCTACACCTTC. It yields the protein CASSTRSGYTF.

This chain uses TRBV29-1 with TRBJ2-5; D is unresolved. The CDR3 runs to 11 residues. Between the trimmed V and J ends, which lost 3 bases and 7 bases, there was a span of 9 bases. CDR1 is SQVTM, CDR2 ANQGSEA, per germline. The CDR3 spells CSVDPLGTQYF. In DNA, the CDR3 is TGCAGCGTTGACCCTCTCGGGACCCAGTACTTC.

The chain employs TRBV6-6 and TRBJ2-5, with 11 positions matching TRBD2. Trimming removed 5 bases from V and 2 bases from J; junction bases left unmatched: 7. The CDR3 consists of 16 residues. CDR1 and CDR2 (germline): MNHNY, SVGAGI (reference sequence). In DNA, the CDR3 is TGTGCCAGCAGTCGTACTAGCGGGGGTTCTCAAGAGACCCAGTACTTC. The encoded protein is CASSRTSGGSQETQYF.

This chain links TRBV6-1 with TRBJ1-2; 8 nucleotides agree with TRBD1. Trimming removed 4 bases from V and 0 bases from J; junction bases left unmatched: 10. CDR3 length: 17 amino acids. Germline V gives CDR1 MNHNS, CDR2 SASEGT. CDR3 protein: CASSGRDRSLSNYGYTF. For the CDR3, the DNA is TGTGCCAGCAGTGGCCGGGACAGGTCTCTCTCTAACTATGGCTACACCTTC.

This sequence joins TRBV27 and TRBJ2-2, with 9 bases fitting TRBD1. This CDR3 region has 17 residues. Germline trimming cut 0 bases from V and 5 bases from J; bases unmatched to any gene: 7. CDR1 and CDR2 (germline): MNHEY, SMNVEV (reference sequence). The CDR3 DNA reads as TGTGCCAGCAGTTTATCGAAGGGACAGGGAACGACCGGGGAGCTGTTTTTT. This translates into CASSLSKGQGTTGELFF.

The rearrangement joins TRBV11-2 to TRBJ2-7; TRBD1 aligns across 10 bases. Looked up from germline, CDR1 is SGHAT and CDR2 is FQNNGV. V lost 5 bases and J lost 3; bases outside the gene matches: 7. The CDR3 has 15 amino acids. As DNA, the CDR3 is TGTGCCAGCAGCCCCGGGGGGACAGGGGTCTACGAGCAGTACTTC. It is translated as CASSPGGTGVYEQYF.

The CDR3 loop is CASSISGWRDETQYF. The CDR3 DNA is TGTGCCAGTAGTATATCCGGGTGGAGGGATGAGACCCAGTACTTC. This chain connects TRBV19 to TRBJ2-5; a weak D match, TRBD2 (6 bases). The CDR3 is made up of 15 amino acids. Germline CDR1 LNHDA, CDR2 SQIVND (reference sequence). V gave up 2 bases and J gave up 5 bases, with 15 bases separating them.

The rearrangement uses TRBV6-5 and TRBJ2-7, with a weak D call TRBD1 (6 bases). The V end was cut by 5 bases, the J end by 4 bases, with 15 bases between. The CDR3 sequence is 14 residues long. Germline V gives CDR1 MNHEY, CDR2 SVGAGI. The CDR3 nucleotides are TGTGCCAGCAGTCATGACAGGCTCCGGTACGAGCAGTACTTC. It yields the protein CASSHDRLRYEQYF.

This chain joins TRBV29-1 and TRBJ2-1, with TRBD1 matching 7 bases. Germline CDR1 and CDR2: SQVTM and ANQGSEA. V was clipped by 4 bases and J by 9 bases; unmatched bases: 9. The CDR3 spans 13 residues. DNA of the CDR3: TGCAGCGTTGCTGTGACAGGGTTCTCTGAGCAGTTCTTC. Protein: CSVAVTGFSEQFF.

This chain joins TRBV30 and TRBJ1-2; 12 positions agree with TRBD1. The germline V gene encodes CDR1 GTSNPN and CDR2 SVGIG (reference sequence). This CDR3 spans 16 amino acids. With V trimmed by 2 bases and J by 5 bases, 9 bases remained unmatched. Here the CDR3 reads CAWSLVGGQGAYGYTF. For the CDR3, the DNA is TGTGCCTGGAGTCTGGTGGGGGGACAGGGGGCATATGGCTACACCTTC. The complete variable domain, with remaining parts taken from reference TRBV30 and TRBJ1-2, reads SQTIHQWPATLVQPVGSPLSLECTVEGTSNPNLYWYRQAAGRGLQLLFYSVGIGQISSEVPQNLSASRPQDRQFILSSKKLLLSDSGFYLCAWSLVGGQGAYGYTFGSGTRLTVV.

The V and J genes are TRBV6-5 and TRBJ1-1, with a possible D match to TRBD1 (6 bases). Trimming took 4 bases from V and 3 from J, leaving 9 bases between them. The CDR3 is 13 amino acids. Germline CDR1 and CDR2: MNHEY and SVGAGI. The CDR3 sequence: CASSLYRDTEAFF. In DNA form, the CDR3 reads TGTGCCAGCAGTTTATACAGGGACACTGAAGCTTTCTTT.

The chain carries TRBV5-1 and TRBJ1-3; D gene ambiguous. The CDR3 has 15 residues. Per germline, CDR1 SGHRS and CDR2 YFSETQ. Trimming took 5 bases from V and 0 from J, leaving 12 bases between them. The CDR3 coding sequence is TGCGCCAGCAGTTTTGAGCCCTTCTCTGGAAACACCATATATTTT. Translating gives CASSFEPFSGNTIYF.

The V and J genes are TRBV2 and TRBJ2-3, with 11 bases identical to TRBD2. The CDR3 extends over 15 amino acids. Germline V gene sequence: CDR1 SNHLY, CDR2 FYNNEI. Unmatched junction bases numbered 5, after V lost 8 bases and J lost 1 base. The CDR3 DNA sequence: TGTGCCAGCTCGCCGGGACTAGCGGGCACAGATACGCAGTATTTT. It specifies CASSPGLAGTDTQYF.

V and J are TRBV9 and TRBJ2-1, with 12 nucleotides matching TRBD2. The CDR3 has 17 amino acids. CDR1 is SGDLS, CDR2 YYNGEE, per germline. Trimming at V came to 5 bases and at J to 0 bases, leaving 6 bases not matched to a gene. CDR3 protein: CASSAGTSGFSYNEQFF. CDR3 DNA sequence: TGTGCCAGCAGTGCTGGGACTAGCGGGTTCTCCTACAATGAGCAGTTCTTC.

V is TRBV19 and J is TRBJ1-6; 7 bases line up with TRBD1. With 1 base clipped from V and 7 bases from J, the junction kept 4 bases outside the gene matches. This CDR3 has 15 amino acids. Germline lookup yields CDR1 LNHDA and CDR2 SQIVND (reference sequence). In DNA, the CDR3 is TGTGCCAGTAGTATAGGCGCGACAGGGAATTCACCCCTCCACTTT. Amino acids: CASSIGATGNSPLHF.

The chain recombines TRBV27 with TRBJ1-1; D unresolved. CDR3 length: 15 amino acids. The germline gives CDR1 MNHEY, CDR2 SMNVEV (reference sequence). The ends were cut back, 6 bases at V and 1 base at J, with 15 bases in the middle. CDR3 sequence: CASRGVGIWNTEAFF. For the CDR3, the DNA is TGTGCCAGCAGGGGAGTTGGGATCTGGAACACTGAAGCTTTCTTT.

The V call is TRBV9, the J call TRBJ2-5, with 11 bases that match TRBD1. Near its end, the DNA agrees better with TRBJ2-7, so the J call may be wrong. The CDR3 spans 17 residues. CDR1 is SGDLS, CDR2 YYNGEE, per germline. In nucleotides, the CDR3 is TGTGCCAGCAGCGTAGCCCCGTCGGGACAGGGGGTTCACGAGCAGTACTTC. Translation gives CASSVAPSGQGVHEQYF.

The V and J genes are TRBV7-9 and TRBJ1-3; D is uncertain. Germline CDR1 SEHNR, CDR2 FQNEAQ (reference sequence). This CDR3 comprises 14 residues. Trimming shortened V by 7 bases and J by 0 bases, and 10 bases separated the two germline ends. CDR3 residues: CASIPGNSGNTIYF. CDR3 DNA sequence: TGTGCCAGCATCCCGGGGAACTCTGGAAACACCATATATTTT.

The chain links TRBV7-2 to TRBJ1-5; no reliable D call. Germline CDR1 SGHTA, CDR2 FQGNSA. This CDR3 has 15 amino acids. V lost 3 bases to trimming and J lost 4 bases, with 13 bases between them. CDR3 nucleotide sequence: TGTGCCAGCAGCTTCGACTCGGGGAGGAATCAGCCCCAGCATTTT. Amino acid sequence: CASSFDSGRNQPQHF.

The rearrangement joins TRBV6-6 to TRBJ1-2, with no clear D. V dropped 10 bases and J dropped 0 bases, with 15 bases sitting between them. The CDR3 sequence is 14 residues long. The germline CDR1 and CDR2 sequences are MNHNY and SVGAGI (reference sequence). CDR3 in DNA: TGTGCCACCAAGAAGGCTAGTTCTAACTATGGCTACACCTTC. Amino acids: CATKKASSNYGYTF.

V gene TRBV7-8 combines with J gene TRBJ1-1; 12 bases fit TRBD1. J gave up 6 bases and V 1 base, and 3 bases lay outside the gene matches. This CDR3 contains 15 residues. Germline assignment: CDR1 SGHVS and CDR2 FQNEAQ. As DNA, the CDR3 is TGTGCCAGCAGCTTAGGGGACAGGGGGCTAGCTGAAGCTTTCTTT. Translated: CASSLGDRGLAEAFF. The full variable domain, rest sourced from reference TRBV7-8 and TRBJ1-1, is GAGVSQSPRYKVAKRGQDVALRCDPISGHVSLFWYQQALGQGPEFLTYFQNEAQLDKSGLPSDRFFAERPEGSVSTLKIQRTQQEDSAVYLCASSLGDRGLAEAFFGQGTRLTVV.

The chain joins TRBV15 to TRBJ1-1, with 8 positions matching TRBD1. Per germline, CDR1 LNHNV and CDR2 YYDKDF (reference sequence). This CDR3 is built from 14 residues. V was pared by 4 bases and J by 2 bases, with 3 bases of the junction left unmatched. CDR3 in DNA: TGTGCCACCAGCAACGACAGGGGAAACACTGAAGCTTTCTTT. This translates into CATSNDRGNTEAFF. The whole variable domain, remainder taken from reference TRBV15 and TRBJ1-1, is DAMVIQNPRYQVTQFGKPVTLSCSQTLNHNVMYWYQQKSSQAPKLLFHYYDKDFNNEADTPDNFQSRRPNTSFCFLDIRSPGLGDTAMYLCATSNDRGNTEAFFGQGTRLTVV.